This TCR beta chain comes out of a study of T cell responses to AZD1222 COVID-19 vaccine. Study-level results: Baseline antibody screening turned up just six seropositive AZD1222 recipients. Females outnumbered males among donors, who were mostly white British; clonal diversity was possibly underestimated. Nearly half of spike-specific TCRs reportedly target unmutated variant regions.

The germline V gene has CDR1 SGHTA and CDR2 FQGNSA. This CDR3 contains 13 residues. Trimming removed 1 base at V and 4 bases at J, with 5 bases between. Worth noting for this clone: Its antigen is currently unknown. Distinct nucleotide sequences in the sample also encode this CDR3.

The method was immunoSEQ multiplex PCR; TCRdb's version includes in-frame clones alone and lacks a portion of them. The sample has 160,000 or so clones; approximately 90% are singletons. This clonotype originated in an adult who received the AZD1222 COVID-19 vaccine. The sample consisted of peripheral blood, taken 28 days after the second AZD1222 dose. This sequence joins TRBV7-2 and TRBJ1-5; D call uncertain. The CDR3 loop reads CASSLDGNQPQHF. As DNA, the CDR3 is TGTGCCAGCAGCTTAGACGGTAATCAGCCCCAGCATTTT.